Listed here are 12 T cell receptor beta chains from one sample, sequenced in a study of blood T cell repertoires in COVID-19. Clones were read by immunoSEQ multiplex PCR, and TCRdb kept only the in-frame ones, dropping some. The table lists about 65,000 clones, about 80% of them singletons, with roughly 10% in the top ten. What was sequenced was peripheral blood. All receptors come from a man in his fifties with COVID-19, enrolled during active disease.

The CDR3 here is CASSLRAGAFGGELFF. DNA of the CDR3: TGTGCCAGCAGCCTGCGAGCGGGGGCTTTTGGCGGGGAGCTGTTTTTT. The chain carries TRBV7-9 and TRBJ2-2; 8 nucleotides agree with TRBD2. J lost 7 bases, V lost 5 bases, and 12 bases had no gene match. The CDR3 sequence is 16 residues long. Germline CDR1 is SEHNR and CDR2 is FQNEAQ (reference sequence).

The chain has TRBV29-1 and TRBJ1-4; D unresolved. V shed 3 bases and J shed 7 bases, with 9 bases lying between them. The germline gives CDR1 SQVTM, CDR2 ANQGSEA. The CDR3 is made up of 12 amino acids. The CDR3 is CSVEGRGEKLFF. The CDR3 DNA reads as TGCAGCGTTGAGGGTCGGGGTGAAAAACTGTTTTTT. The full variable domain, with the rest looked up from reference TRBV29-1 and TRBJ1-4, is SAVISQKPSRDICQRGTSLTIQCQVDSQVTMMFWYRQQPGQSLTLIATANQGSEATYESGFVIDKFPISRPNLTFSTLTVSNMSPEDSSIYLCSVEGRGEKLFFGSGTQLSVL.

This clone has more than one count but fewer than ten. V and J are TRBV13 and TRBJ1-1, with D possibly TRBD1 on 5 matching bases. The CDR3 is 14 amino acids. Germline loops: CDR1 PRHDT, CDR2 FYEKMQ (reference sequence). Trimming stripped 5 bases from V and 0 bases from J, with 10 bases between. The CDR3 reads CASSRLRVNTEAFF. CDR3 DNA: TGTGCCAGCAGCCGACTCAGGGTGAACACTGAAGCTTTCTTT.

The chain has TRBV9 and TRBJ1-4, with D possibly being TRBD1 (5 bases). Trimming took off 0 bases at V and 8 bases at J, with 14 bases between the two ends. The V gene's germline CDR1 is SGDLS and CDR2 YYNGEE. The CDR3 loop spans 15 amino acids. CDR3 sequence: CASSVAQGMGEKLFF. For the CDR3, the DNA is TGTGCCAGCAGCGTAGCTCAGGGTATGGGGGAAAAACTGTTTTTT. Full variable domain (outside the CDR3, taken from reference TRBV9 and TRBJ1-4): DSGVTQTPKHLITATGQRVTLRCSPRSGDLSVYWYQQSLDQGLQFLIQYYNGEERAKGNILERFSAQQFPDLHSELNLSSLELGDSALYFCASSVAQGMGEKLFFGSGTQLSVL.

The chain couples TRBV28 to TRBJ2-2; no clear D gene. With 6 bases removed from V and 6 bases from J, the gap between germline ends came to 8 bases. The CDR3 loop spans 12 amino acids. CDR1 MDHEN and CDR2 SYDVKM come from the germline V gene. The CDR3, as DNA: TGTGCCAGCAGCCTATTGGCCGGGGAGCTGTTTTTT. This sequence encodes CASSLLAGELFF.

This clone was seen more than once but under ten times. The V gene is TRBV9, the J gene TRBJ2-5; 7 positions agree with TRBD1. V shed 1 base, J shed 0 bases, and the junction held 3 bases outside the gene matches. Germline CDR1 and CDR2: SGDLS and YYNGEE. The CDR3 runs to 15 residues. The CDR3 loop reads CASSVIGGNQETQYF. The CDR3, as DNA: TGTGCCAGCAGCGTAATAGGGGGCAACCAAGAGACCCAGTACTTC.

The CDR3 coding sequence is TGCGCCAGCAGCCAGTCCGGGACTAGCGGCCCAGATACGCAGTATTTT. Residues: CASSQSGTSGPDTQYF. The chain carries TRBV4-3 and TRBJ2-3; TRBD2 matches at 11 bases. The V segment lost 3 bases and the J segment 4 bases; nucleotides outside the gene matches: 6. The CDR3 covers 16 residues. The germline CDR1 and CDR2 sequences are LGHNA and YSLEER.

This clone occurred once. The V and J genes are TRBV7-6 and TRBJ2-5; TRBD2 matches at 13 bases. The CDR3 has 16 amino acids. Germline V gene lookup returns CDR1 SGHVS and CDR2 FNYEAQ. V trimming: 1 base; J trimming: 2 bases; junction bases outside the gene matches: 1. CDR3 sequence: CASSLVGLAGQETQYF. Here the CDR3 DNA reads TGTGCCAGCAGCTTAGTGGGACTAGCGGGACAAGAGACCCAGTACTTC.

The chain joins TRBV11-2 to TRBJ1-3, with 12 bases matching TRBD1. V was pared by 5 bases and J by 0 bases, with 5 bases of the junction left unmatched. Germline CDR1 is SGHAT and CDR2 is FQNNGV. The length of the CDR3 is 17 residues. The CDR3 is CASSRGQGASSGNTIYF. The CDR3 DNA reads as TGTGCCAGCAGCCGGGGACAGGGGGCGAGCTCTGGAAACACCATATATTTT. Variable domain in full (rest from reference TRBV11-2 and TRBJ1-3): EAGVAQSPRYKIIEKRQSVAFWCNPISGHATLYWYQQILGQGPKLLIQFQNNGVVDDSQLPKDRFSAERLKGVDSTLKIQPAKLEDSAVYLCASSRGQGASSGNTIYFGEGSWLTVV.

This chain connects TRBV11-2 to TRBJ2-2; TRBD1 matches at 9 bases. The CDR3 loop spans 17 amino acids. The V gene's germline CDR1 is SGHAT and CDR2 FQNNGV. V lost 5 bases and J lost 4; bases outside the gene matches: 11. In nucleotides, the CDR3 is TGTGCCAGCAGCCTGGGACAGGGCGACAGCGGCACCGGGGAGCTGTTTTTT. It yields the protein CASSLGQGDSGTGELFF. The whole variable domain, remainder taken from reference TRBV11-2 and TRBJ2-2, is EAGVAQSPRYKIIEKRQSVAFWCNPISGHATLYWYQQILGQGPKLLIQFQNNGVVDDSQLPKDRFSAERLKGVDSTLKIQPAKLEDSAVYLCASSLGQGDSGTGELFFGEGSRLTVL.

The rearrangement uses TRBV28 and TRBJ1-3, with D maybe TRBD1 (6 bases). With 5 bases removed from V and 0 bases from J, the gap between germline ends came to 17 bases. The germline gives CDR1 MDHEN, CDR2 SYDVKM. The CDR3 covers 17 residues. The CDR3 bases are TGTGCCAGCAGTCCACCGGGACAACTGAGCTCTGGAAACACCATATATTTT. It codes for CASSPPGQLSSGNTIYF.

The chain carries TRBV20-1 and TRBJ2-7, with a tentative D call TRBD2 (5 bases). Per germline, CDR1 DFQATT and CDR2 SNEGSKA (reference sequence). CDR3 length: 12 residues. V was shortened by 3 bases and J by 8 bases, with 14 bases between the two germline ends. CDR3 nucleotides: TGCAGTGCTAGTGGTGAGGCGGGCAAGCAGTACTTC. Amino acid sequence: CSASGEAGKQYF.